The next 26 T cell receptor beta chains were all read from a single sample in a study of blood T cell repertoires in COVID-19. Data came from immunoSEQ multiplex PCR; TCRdb stores just in-frame clones and leaves some out. The table shows roughly 300,000 clones, with around 84% occurring only once. Sequencing was performed on PBMCs or T cells enriched from blood (not recorded which). These receptors were obtained from a woman aged 18-29 years who had recovered from COVID-19.

This clone was found a few times. The chain has TRBV5-1 and TRBJ1-2; D not certain. The CDR3 is 15 residues long. Germline CDR1 reads SGHRS; CDR2 reads YFSETQ. The germline V and J ends were trimmed by 1 base and 4 bases, with 14 bases remaining between them. The CDR3 sequence: CASSLMAGQPYGYTF. DNA for the CDR3: TGCGCCAGCAGCTTGATGGCAGGCCAACCCTATGGCTACACCTTC.

This chain joins TRBV11-2 and TRBJ1-2; D is uncertain. CDR3 length: 15 residues. Trimming shortened V by 5 bases and J by 2 bases, and 15 bases separated the two germline ends. CDR1 is SGHAT, CDR2 FQNNGV, per germline. CDR3 DNA sequence: TGTGCCAGCAGCCCCCTCACAGCTACAAACTATGGCTACACCTTC. It specifies CASSPLTATNYGYTF.

The J gene is TRBJ2-7, the V gene TRBV11-2; 8 nucleotides align to TRBD1. Germline V CDR1 and CDR2: SGHAT, FQNNGV. This CDR3 region has 16 residues. V shed 5 bases, J shed 2 bases, and the junction held 11 bases outside the gene matches. The CDR3 here is CASSPPEYRGTYEQYF. The CDR3 DNA reads as TGTGCCAGCAGCCCTCCCGAGTACAGGGGGACCTACGAGCAGTACTTC.

The count of this clone is one. The chain employs TRBV30 and TRBJ2-3; 13 bases line up with TRBD2. Germline-derived CDR1 and CDR2 are GTSNPN and SVGIG (reference sequence). With V trimmed by 8 bases and J by 2 bases, 7 bases remained unmatched. This CDR3 has 15 residues. CDR3 in amino acids: CAHGTSGMITDTQYF. In nucleotides, the CDR3 is TGTGCCCACGGGACTAGCGGGATGATCACAGATACGCAGTATTTT.

This clone was recorded only once. V usage is TRBV6-5 and J usage is TRBJ2-2; D gene uncertain. The length of the CDR3 is 14 residues. The germline CDR1 and CDR2 sequences are MNHEY and SVGAGI. V lost 0 bases and J 5 bases, leaving 7 bases between the germline ends. Here the CDR3 DNA reads TGTGCCAGCAGTTACTCTGGCGGAACCGGGGAGCTGTTTTTT. Its translation: CASSYSGGTGELFF.

The chain combines TRBV19 with TRBJ2-6; no reliable D call. CDR1 is LNHDA, CDR2 SQIVND, per germline (reference sequence). The CDR3 totals 15 residues. V gave up 0 bases and J gave up 2 bases, with 5 bases separating them. The CDR3, as DNA: TGTGCCAGTAGTATAGAGCGTACTGGGGCCAACGTCCTGACTTTC. Translating it yields CASSIERTGANVLTF.

The chain employs TRBV30 and TRBJ1-4; 7 bases fit TRBD1. CDR1 and CDR2 from the germline V gene are GTSNPN and SVGIG (reference sequence). V lost 3 bases and J lost 5; bases outside the gene matches: 0. The CDR3 spans 12 residues. The CDR3 DNA sequence: TGTGCCTGGAGACAGGGGAATGAAAAACTGTTTTTT. Translated: CAWRQGNEKLFF.

CDR3 in amino acids: CASSSAIQGYQPQHF. CDR3 nucleotide sequence: TGTGCCAGCAGTTCCGCGATACAGGGGTATCAGCCCCAGCATTTT. The rearrangement joins TRBV28 to TRBJ1-5, with TRBD1 identical over 7 bases. The CDR3 runs 15 residues. Germline CDR1 and CDR2: MDHEN and SYDVKM. V was pared by 4 bases and J by 5 bases, with 8 bases of the junction left unmatched.

The rearrangement joins TRBV28 to TRBJ2-7, with 9 positions matching TRBD1. V shed 9 bases, J shed 4 bases, and the junction held 7 bases outside the gene matches. CDR1 MDHEN and CDR2 SYDVKM come from the germline V gene. This CDR3 spans 13 amino acids. The CDR3 region has the DNA TGTGCCAGTTACACGGGACAGGGTTACGAGCAGTACTTC. Translation gives CASYTGQGYEQYF.

The rearrangement links TRBV7-6 to TRBJ1-3, with D possibly matching TRBD1 (5 bases). CDR1 is SGHVS, CDR2 FNYEAQ, per germline. The CDR3 has 16 residues. With 5 bases removed from V and 4 bases from J, the gap between germline ends came to 18 bases. DNA for the CDR3: TGTGCCAGCAGCCCAAATCAGGGTATTTCCGGAAACACCATATATTTT. Its protein product is CASSPNQGISGNTIYF. The full variable domain, rest sourced from reference TRBV7-6 and TRBJ1-3, is GAGVSQSPRYKVTKRGQDVALRCDPISGHVSLYWYRQALGQGPEFLTYFNYEAQQDKSGLPNDRFSAERPEGSISTLTIQRTEQRDSAMYRCASSPNQGISGNTIYFGEGSWLTVV.

The rearrangement joins TRBV29-1 to TRBJ1-1; a weak D match, TRBD1 (6 bases). V was trimmed by 3 bases and J by 2 bases, leaving 13 bases between them. Per germline, CDR1 SQVTM and CDR2 ANQGSEA. The length of the CDR3 is 14 residues. CDR3 in DNA: TGCAGCGTTGACAGGGGCTATCTTAACACTGAAGCTTTCTTT. This codes for CSVDRGYLNTEAFF.

V gene TRBV27 combines with J gene TRBJ2-7, with D perhaps TRBD1 (5 bases). There are 13 residues in the CDR3. Germline CDR1 is MNHEY and CDR2 is SMNVEV (reference sequence). The V end lost 6 bases, the J end lost 5 bases, and 14 bases lay between the germline ends. Written as DNA, the CDR3 is TGTGCCAGCAGCCGGACAACCACGGACGAGCAGTACTTC. Encoded protein: CASSRTTTDEQYF.

The V call is TRBV30, the J call TRBJ2-7, with D perhaps matching TRBD1 (5 bases). Looked up from germline, CDR1 is GTSNPN and CDR2 is SVGIG (reference sequence). This CDR3 has 11 residues. The ends were cut back, 5 bases at V and 4 bases at J, with 9 bases in the middle. In nucleotides, the CDR3 is TGTGCCTGGGGGAACAGGTACGAGCAGTACTTC. Amino acids: CAWGNRYEQYF.

This sequence joins TRBV21-1 and TRBJ1-5. TRBV21-1 is shown as a pseudogene. The CDR3 is 20 residues long. The CDR3 DNA follows: TGTGCCAACAGCAAACCTCGACTCTCCTGGTTAATGGGTCCTCATCAGCCCCAGCATTTT. It specifies CANSKPRLSWLMGPHQPQHF.

Only one count was recorded for this clone. This rearrangement joins TRBV2 to TRBJ1-2; 7 nucleotides match TRBD1. Germline values: CDR1 SNHLY, CDR2 FYNNEI. The V and J ends lost 6 bases and 0 bases, in that order; junction bases with no gene match: 16. The CDR3 has 18 residues. The CDR3 sequence: CASRGRQGFTQTNYGYTF. The CDR3 DNA sequence: TGTGCCAGCAGGGGTCGACAGGGCTTTACTCAAACTAACTATGGCTACACCTTC.

This clone was seen once. CDR3 sequence (DNA): TGCGCCAGCAGTCAACCGACTGCGGGCAATCAGCCCCAGCATTTT. Translation: CASSQPTAGNQPQHF. The rearrangement links TRBV23-1 to TRBJ1-5; D ambiguous. TRBV23-1 is marked as an open reading frame, function uncertain. V was cut by 2 bases and J by 2 bases, with 10 bases left in between. CDR3 length: 15 residues.

DNA for the CDR3: TGTGCCAGCAGTGACCCCGGGACAGGGGAAAGCACCGGGGAGCTGTTTTTT. Protein product: CASSDPGTGESTGELFF. This rearrangement joins TRBV6-1 to TRBJ2-2, with 10 bases that match TRBD1. The CDR3 spans 17 residues. Trimming took 3 bases from V and 4 from J; bases not matched to a gene: 8. The germline gives CDR1 MNHNS, CDR2 SASEGT.

V gene TRBV5-1 combines with J gene TRBJ2-3, with 7 bases identical to TRBD1. The germline CDR1 and CDR2 sequences are SGHRS and YFSETQ. With V trimmed by 2 bases and J by 5 bases, 2 bases remained unmatched. This CDR3 region has 13 residues. DNA of the CDR3: TGCGCCAGCAGCTTCCAGGGGGAAGATACGCAGTATTTT. Translation: CASSFQGEDTQYF. The full variable domain, in which reference TRBV5-1 and TRBJ2-3 provide the parts outside the CDR3, is KAGVTQTPRYLIKTRGQQVTLSCSPISGHRSVSWYQQTPGQGLQFLFEYFSETQRNKGNFPGRFSGRQFSNSRSEMNVSTLELGDSALYLCASSFQGEDTQYFGPGTRLTVL.

This clone was seen only a few times. The chain uses TRBV6-5 and TRBJ1-1; 8 nucleotides match TRBD1. The V gene end was trimmed by 0 bases and the J gene end by 8 bases; junction bases not matched to a gene: 5. The V gene's germline CDR1 is MNHEY and CDR2 SVGAGI. CDR3 length: 14 residues. CDR3 DNA sequence: TGTGCCAGCAGTTACTCCAAGCGGACAGGGGAAGCTTTCTTT. Its protein product is CASSYSKRTGEAFF.

The CDR3 loop reads CASSYGQGHNSPLHF. The CDR3 region has the DNA TGTGCCAGTAGTTACGGACAGGGACATAATTCACCCCTCCACTTT. The rearrangement links TRBV19 to TRBJ1-6, with 8 bases fitting TRBD1. The CDR3 length is 15 residues. Per germline, CDR1 LNHDA and CDR2 SQIVND (reference sequence). Losses at the gene ends were 5 bases for V and 5 bases for J; bases not matched to a gene: 5.

This clone has a single count. The chain combines TRBV4-2 with TRBJ1-2; 7 bases match TRBD1. Germline CDR1 reads LGHNA; CDR2 reads YNFKEQ. Trimming cost V 4 bases and J 4 bases; bases outside gene matches: 9. The CDR3 length is 15 residues. The CDR3 loop is CASSPGGSGFYGYTF. The CDR3 DNA is TGTGCCAGCAGCCCAGGGGGGAGCGGGTTCTATGGCTACACCTTC.

The rearrangement uses TRBV28 and TRBJ2-6, with D possibly TRBD1 on 6 matching bases. This CDR3 spans 15 amino acids. Trimming pared 4 bases from V and 3 bases from J, leaving 10 bases between. Germline CDR1 and CDR2: MDHEN and SYDVKM. CDR3 region: CASSYTGRGANVLTF. The CDR3 nucleotides read TGTGCCAGCAGTTACACAGGGCGTGGGGCCAACGTCCTGACTTTC.

The chain combines TRBV3-1 (or the pseudogene TRBV3-2) with TRBJ2-7, with D possibly TRBD2 on 5 matching bases. The CDR3 loop spans 12 amino acids. Germline V gene lookup returns CDR1 LGHDT and CDR2 YNNKEL (reference sequence). V lost 0 bases, J lost 8 bases, and 8 bases lay in between. CDR3 region: CASSQDWRKQYF. The CDR3 DNA reads TGTGCCAGCAGCCAAGATTGGAGGAAGCAGTACTTC.

The chain links TRBV18 to TRBJ1-1, with 9 bases fitting TRBD1. This CDR3 region has 13 residues. V shed 3 bases and J 11 bases; nucleotides not matched to a gene: 7. CDR1 KGHSH and CDR2 LQKENI come from the germline V gene. The CDR3 sequence: CASSPPGQGSAFF. The CDR3 nucleotides are TGTGCCAGCTCACCCCCGGGACAGGGTTCGGCTTTCTTT.

V and J are TRBV7-2 and TRBJ2-3; 8 nucleotides match TRBD2. CDR3 size: 17 residues. Germline V lookup: CDR1 SGHTA, CDR2 FQGNSA. Trimming removed 0 bases from V and 4 bases from J; junction bases left unmatched: 9. CDR3 sequence reads: CASSLAGTGRGADTQYF. The CDR3 DNA sequence: TGTGCCAGCAGCTTAGCGGGGACCGGGAGGGGGGCAGATACGCAGTATTTT.

This chain uses TRBV4-1 with TRBJ2-2; D is possibly TRBD2 (7 bases). Germline CDR1 is MGHRA and CDR2 is YSYEKL. V dropped 8 bases and J dropped 1 base, with 20 bases sitting between them. CDR3 length: 17 residues. Here the CDR3 DNA reads TGCGCCAGCCGCCCATACGGCGGGGGCCAGAACACCGGGGAGCTGTTTTTT. Protein product: CASRPYGGGQNTGELFF.